This T cell receptor beta chain was found in a study of tumor-infiltrating lymphocytes in primary liver carcinoma. The wider study: Among the tumors, stages were T1-T3 N0M0 and sizes roughly 4 to 10 cm. Broader study findings: Significantly greater top-250-clone fractions characterized tumors relative to blood (p = 0.039).

Points on this clonotype: Antigen specificity is unknown. This clone may be a read error of a much larger clone one base away.

The investigators made TCR beta cDNA from around 530 ng total RNA, using a constant-region primer. Employing slightly modified ARM-PCR, three nested multiplex PCR rounds were run, and these gave rise to the TCR beta libraries. Each CDR3 protein gets one entry after TCRdb re-called the multiplex PCR reads with MiXCR. The table includes more than 100,000 distinct CDR3 sequences, roughly 70% detected once. From around 18-30 mg of unsorted bulk tissue, DNA and RNA were co-extracted together. Cases comprised patients with primary liver carcinoma who received surgical resection. The patients, who had chronic HBV infection, were treatment-naive (untreated). This TCR was recovered from a woman aged 55-69 years with primary liver carcinoma and hepatitis B virus infection. Source material: tumor-adjacent normal liver tissue.

The CDR3 coding sequence is TGTGCCAGCAGCCGCCGGATTGGGGCGAACACCGGGGAGCTGTTTTTT. Its protein is CASSRRIGANTGELFF. The rearrangement joins TRBV7-9 to TRBJ2-2; D unclear. The germline CDR1 and CDR2 sequences are SEHNR and FQNEAQ (reference sequence). With 5 bases removed from V and 0 bases from J, the gap between germline ends came to 13 bases. The CDR3 has 16 amino acids. Full variable domain (missing parts from reference TRBV7-9 and TRBJ2-2): DTGVSQNPRHKITKRGQNVTFRCDPISEHNRLYWYRQTLGQGPEFLTYFQNEAQLEKSRLLSDRFSAERPKGSFSTLEIQRTEQGDSAMYLCASSRRIGANTGELFFGEGSRLTVL.